Following are 30 T cell receptor beta chains from one sample sequenced in a study of blood T cells in healthy people across ages. A second about 7 to 11 cycle PCR used barcoded and J-beta primers. Each CDR3 protein gets one entry after TCRdb re-called the 5' RACE reads with MiXCR. The profile shows 710,000 or so distinct CDR3 sequences, about 34% of them singletons. Sequencing was performed on blood. These receptors all come from an elderly woman in good health.

This chain joins TRBV7-9 and TRBJ2-7, with TRBD1 as a possible D gene (6 bases). CDR3 size: 14 residues. The germline gives CDR1 SEHNR, CDR2 FQNEAQ (reference sequence). Trimming stripped 0 bases from V and 5 bases from J, with 11 bases between. The CDR3 protein is CASSLATGNDEQYF. The DNA for the CDR3 is TGTGCCAGCAGCTTAGCAACAGGGAACGACGAGCAGTACTTC.

V gene TRBV7-2 combines with J gene TRBJ2-2, with 14 positions matching TRBD2. CDR1 is SGHTA and CDR2 is FQGNSA in the germline V gene. With V trimmed by 5 bases and J by 7 bases, 9 bases remained unmatched. The CDR3 is made up of 17 amino acids. CDR3 sequence reads: CASSQRLAGGPGGELFF. DNA of the CDR3: TGTGCCAGCAGCCAGAGACTAGCGGGGGGGCCCGGCGGGGAGCTGTTTTTT.

A note on this clonotype: A much larger clone is a single base away; this may be a read error. V gene TRBV5-4 combines with J gene TRBJ2-5; 8 positions agree with TRBD1. The J segment lost 4 bases and the V segment lost 3 bases, leaving 5 bases of the junction unmatched. From germline, CDR1 is SGHNT and CDR2 YYREEE (reference sequence). This CDR3 is 14 amino acids long. CDR3 sequence: CASSWTGFGETQYF. CDR3 sequence (DNA): TGTGCCAGCAGCTGGACAGGGTTTGGAGAGACCCAGTACTTC. Full variable domain (rest looked up from reference TRBV5-4 and TRBJ2-5): ETGVTQSPTHLIKTRGQQVTLRCSSQSGHNTVSWYQQALGQGPQFIFQYYREEENGRGNFPPRFSGLQFPNYSSELNVNALELDDSALYLCASSWTGFGETQYFGPGTRLLVL.

This clonotype was observed many times. J is TRBJ2-7 and V is TRBV5-4; perhaps TRBD1 as D (6 bases). Germline V gene sequence: CDR1 SGHNT, CDR2 YYREEE (reference sequence). Trimming removed 3 bases at V and 4 bases at J, with 14 bases between. The CDR3 covers 14 residues. The CDR3 bases are TGTGCCAGCAGCTCCAGGGGTTCCCCTTACGAGCAGTACTTC. This encodes CASSSRGSPYEQYF.

This clonotype was seen ten or more times. This rearrangement joins TRBV10-3 to TRBJ2-3; 11 bases align to TRBD2. This CDR3 comprises 14 residues. The germline CDR1 and CDR2 sequences are ENHRY and SYGVKD. The V gene end was trimmed by 10 bases and the J gene end by 2 bases; junction bases not matched to a gene: 5. This CDR3 is CASGTSGPTDTQYF. The CDR3 DNA sequence: TGTGCCAGCGGGACTAGCGGCCCCACAGATACGCAGTATTTT.

Points on this clonotype: A read error may explain this, as a much larger clone is one base away. The DNA of the CDR3 is TGTGCCAGCAGCCAAGACAGGGAGGACGAGCAGTACTTC. Residues: CASSQDREDEQYF. The chain combines TRBV3-1 with TRBJ2-7; D is possibly TRBD2 (6 bases). With 0 bases removed from V and 5 bases from J, the gap between germline ends came to 8 bases. This CDR3 comprises 13 residues. Germline V lookup: CDR1 LGHDT, CDR2 YNNKEL (reference sequence).

About this clonotype itself: One base away lies a much larger clone, so this may be a sequencing read error. The gene calls are TRBV25-1 and TRBJ2-5, with a weak D call TRBD1 (6 bases). Deletions cut 6 bases from V and 11 bases from J, with 22 bases between. The CDR3 spans 14 residues. Germline loops: CDR1 MGHDK, CDR2 SYGVNS. The CDR3 reads CASREQGLRMGQYF. The DNA of the CDR3 is TGTGCCAGCAGGGAACAGGGCTTGCGGATGGGGCAGTACTTC.

This clonotype was counted a single time. This chain links TRBV24-1 with TRBJ2-7; a possible D gene is TRBD1 (7 bases). V dropped 2 bases and J dropped 6 bases, with 13 bases sitting between them. CDR1 and CDR2 (germline): KGHDR, SFDVKD. This CDR3 spans 14 amino acids. The CDR3 DNA reads as TGTGCCACCAGTGATTATCGACAGGGAGGCGAGCAGTACTTC. Translating it yields CATSDYRQGGEQYF.

This clonotype has ten or more counts. The genes are TRBV15 and TRBJ1-1; weak D call: TRBD1 (5 bases). Germline V lookup: CDR1 LNHNV, CDR2 YYDKDF (reference sequence). The CDR3 covers 13 residues. V dropped 5 bases and J dropped 0 bases, with 7 bases sitting between them. The CDR3 region has the DNA TGTGCCACCAGCCGACAGATGAACACTGAAGCTTTCTTT. Amino acids: CATSRQMNTEAFF.

This clonotype was counted at least ten times. The chain employs TRBV6-5 and TRBJ2-3; D tentatively fits TRBD1 or TRBD2 (5 bases each). V lost 3 bases and J lost 3, with 13 bases in between. CDR3 length: 15 amino acids. Germline-derived CDR1 and CDR2 are MNHEY and SVGAGI. CDR3 in DNA: TGTGCCAGCAGTTATAACGGGGCCGGGACAGATACGCAGTATTTT. It yields the protein CASSYNGAGTDTQYF.

This clonotype was observed at least ten times. This chain joins TRBV7-2 and TRBJ2-6, with D hard to call. Germline loops: CDR1 SGHTA, CDR2 FQGNSA. The V end was cut by 1 base, the J end by 4 bases, with 11 bases between. The CDR3 covers 16 residues. CDR3 nucleotides: TGTGCCAGCAGCTTAGTTCGGCTAAGGGGGGCCAACGTCCTGACTTTC. Translation gives CASSLVRLRGANVLTF.

For the CDR3, the DNA is TGCGCCAGCAGCTTGAAGACAGGGGGAGGTGAAGCTTTCTTT. This gives the protein CASSLKTGGGEAFF. The chain recombines TRBV5-1 with TRBJ1-1, with TRBD1 matching 9 bases. Germline V gives CDR1 SGHRS, CDR2 YFSETQ. Unmatched junction bases numbered 5, after V lost 1 base and J lost 7 bases. The CDR3 extends over 14 amino acids.

This clonotype has more than one count but fewer than ten. Just one base apart from a much larger clone, this may be a read error. CDR3 sequence (DNA): TGTGCCAGCTCACCTGGGCAAAATTACAATGAGCAGTACTTC. Translating gives CASSPGQNYNEQYF. The V and J genes are TRBV18 and TRBJ2-7; D ambiguous. This CDR3 spans 14 amino acids. In germline, CDR1 is KGHSH, CDR2 LQKENI. Trimming left V 3 bases short and J 7 bases short, with 16 bases between.

This clonotype was seen at least ten times. The V call is TRBV6-5, the J call TRBJ2-7, with 9 bases matching TRBD2. The ends lost 6 bases at V and 1 base at J; junction bases unmatched: 7. The CDR3 totals 15 residues. Germline V gives CDR1 MNHEY, CDR2 SVGAGI. The CDR3 coding sequence is TGTGCCAGCAGGAGAGGACTAGCGACGTCCTACGAGCAGTACTTC. Encoded protein: CASRRGLATSYEQYF.

The chain couples TRBV5-1 to TRBJ2-3, with 9 bases lining up with TRBD1. The V gene end was trimmed by 0 bases and the J gene end by 2 bases; junction bases not matched to a gene: 7. CDR1 and CDR2 from the germline V gene are SGHRS and YFSETQ. CDR3 length: 17 amino acids. The CDR3 DNA is TGCGCCAGCAGCTTGGAAGGGACAGGGACTTTCACAGATACGCAGTATTTT. Its translation: CASSLEGTGTFTDTQYF. The complete variable domain, with remaining parts taken from reference TRBV5-1 and TRBJ2-3, reads KAGVTQTPRYLIKTRGQQVTLSCSPISGHRSVSWYQQTPGQGLQFLFEYFSETQRNKGNFPGRFSGRQFSNSRSEMNVSTLELGDSALYLCASSLEGTGTFTDTQYFGPGTRLTVL.

Remarks on this clonotype: Germline and junction disagree at one end, which may indicate a read error. The chain joins TRBV6-1 to TRBJ1-5, with D perhaps TRBD1 (5 bases). Germline lookup yields CDR1 MNHNS and CDR2 SASEGT. This CDR3 region has 14 residues. The CDR3 protein is CASSEQGSNQPRHF. Written as DNA, the CDR3 is TGTGCCAGCAGTGAACAGGGAAGCAATCAGCCCCGGCATTTT.

This clonotype was seen many times. This chain joins TRBV28 and TRBJ2-5; D may be TRBD1 or TRBD2 (6 bases each). The germline gives CDR1 MDHEN, CDR2 SYDVKM. The CDR3 has 15 amino acids. Trimming stripped 2 bases from V and 5 bases from J, with 15 bases between. The CDR3 nucleotides are TGTGCCAGCAGTTTACCTACGGGGGCGGGGGAGACCCAGTACTTC. Translating it yields CASSLPTGAGETQYF.

The table lists this clonotype with a few counts. This may arise from a read error, as a much more abundant clone is one base away. The chain carries TRBV20-1 and TRBJ2-7; tentatively, D is TRBD2 (5 bases). Trimming took off 1 base at V and 7 bases at J, with 17 bases between the two ends. Germline CDR1 and CDR2: DFQATT and SNEGSKA (reference sequence). The CDR3 is 14 amino acids. In nucleotides, the CDR3 is TGCAGTGCTAGAGCGGGGTCAAGCGTGAATGAGCAGTACTTC. Amino acid sequence: CSARAGSSVNEQYF.

This clonotype was observed many times. The V call is TRBV20-1, the J call TRBJ2-7, with D possibly matching TRBD1 (6 bases). V dropped 3 bases and J dropped 3 bases, with 9 bases sitting between them. Germline V lookup: CDR1 DFQATT, CDR2 SNEGSKA (reference sequence). The CDR3 spans 12 residues. The CDR3 reads CSARDSNYEQYF. The CDR3 DNA reads TGCAGTGCTAGGGACAGTAACTACGAGCAGTACTTC.

The CDR3, as DNA: TGTGCCAGCAGCTTGTTTTTTGGGACACCCCTCCAAAAAGCTTTCTTT. This gives the protein CASSLFFGTPLQKAFF. The chain employs TRBV5-5 and TRBJ1-1; D is possibly TRBD1 (6 bases). CDR1 and CDR2 (germline): SGHKS, YYEKEE (reference sequence). V was trimmed by 1 base and J by 9 bases, leaving 22 bases between them. This CDR3 region has 16 residues.

There are many counts of this clonotype. This may stem from a read error, because a much larger clone lies one nucleotide away. The chain combines TRBV25-1 with TRBJ2-7; D not resolved. Germline CDR1 is MGHDK and CDR2 is SYGVNS. CDR3 length: 11 amino acids. V shed 4 bases and J shed 3 bases, with 4 bases lying between them. The chain's CDR3 is CASSVDYEQYF. CDR3 DNA: TGTGCCAGCAGTGTCGACTACGAGCAGTACTTC.

This clonotype was observed a few times. CDR3 in amino acids: CASSYLPPTENTEAFF. Here the CDR3 DNA reads TGTGCCAGCAGTTACCTCCCCCCTACAGAGAACACTGAAGCTTTCTTT. The chain recombines TRBV6-5 with TRBJ1-1; D unclear. V dropped 2 bases and J dropped 1 base, with 14 bases sitting between them. The CDR3 is 16 amino acids. Per germline, CDR1 MNHEY and CDR2 SVGAGI.

On this clonotype itself: Possible read error: a much larger clone is one base away. The V call is TRBV5-1, the J call TRBJ2-1; 10 bases match TRBD2. The CDR3 contains 16 residues. Germline V gene data show CDR1 as SGHRS and CDR2 as YFSETQ. The CDR3 nucleotides are TGCGTCAGCAGCTCCTCTAGCGGGGGATCCTACAATGAGCAGTTCTTC. Its translation is CVSSSSSGGSYNEQFF.

V is TRBV5-1 and J is TRBJ2-5; D unclear. The V end lost 4 bases, the J end lost 11 bases, and 21 bases lay between the germline ends. This CDR3 has 14 residues. The germline gives CDR1 SGHRS, CDR2 YFSETQ. The CDR3 loop is CASSPAQLTHEQYF. CDR3 DNA: TGCGCCAGCAGCCCAGCCCAGCTCACTCATGAGCAGTACTTC.

The chain combines TRBV7-6 with TRBJ2-3; no clear D. Deletions cut 4 bases from V and 0 bases from J, with 17 bases between. The CDR3 covers 17 residues. Germline CDR1 and CDR2: SGHVS and FNYEAQ. The CDR3 loop reads CASSSQSSTLSTDTQYF. The DNA for the CDR3 is TGTGCCAGCAGCTCGCAGTCAAGTACCCTTAGCACAGATACGCAGTATTTT.

This sequence joins TRBV12-3 or TRBV12-4 and TRBJ1-1, with TRBD1 matching 7 bases. CDR3 length equals 12 residues. V shed 4 bases and J 11 bases; nucleotides not matched to a gene: 7. Written as DNA, the CDR3 is TGTGCCAGCAGTTCCGGGACAGCGATGGCTTTCTTT. Translation gives CASSSGTAMAFF.

V is TRBV7-2 and J is TRBJ1-6; D gene uncertain. CDR1 and CDR2 (germline): SGHTA, FQGNSA. This CDR3 spans 16 amino acids. V was cut by 0 bases and J by 7 bases, with 13 bases left in between. The CDR3: CASSLAIGFGNSPLHF. In DNA, the CDR3 is TGTGCCAGCAGCTTAGCGATCGGGTTTGGCAATTCACCCCTCCACTTT.

This clonotype was seen ten or more times. The chain couples TRBV5-6 to TRBJ1-5; the D gene is possibly TRBD1 (6 bases). This CDR3 spans 13 amino acids. Trimming shortened V by 2 bases and J by 7 bases, and 10 bases separated the two germline ends. Germline V lookup: CDR1 SGHDT, CDR2 YYEEEE. This CDR3 is CASSFRGRQPQHF. DNA of the CDR3: TGTGCCAGCAGCTTCAGGGGTAGGCAGCCCCAGCATTTT.

Regarding this clonotype: Mismatch with germline at one junction end may stem from a read error. V gene TRBV2 combines with J gene TRBJ2-5; no firm D call. Germline CDR1 and CDR2: SNHLY and FYNNEI. The CDR3 covers 13 residues. The CDR3 bases are TGTGCCAGCAGTGAAAAGGATGTTGAGACCAAGTACTTC. This sequence encodes CASSEKDVETKYF. The entire variable domain, with the rest obtained from reference TRBV2 and TRBJ2-5, is as follows: EPEVTQTPSHQVTQMGQEVILRCVPISNHLYFYWYRQILGQKVEFLVSFYNNEISEKSEIFDDQFSVERPDGSNFTLKIRSTKLEDSAMYFCASSEKDVETKYFGPGTRLLVL.

This clonotype was seen many times. The CDR3 is CASSQGTSGEGDTQYF. CDR3 coding DNA: TGTGCCAGCAGCCAAGGGACTAGCGGGGAAGGGGATACGCAGTATTTT. The chain combines TRBV4-2 with TRBJ2-3, with TRBD2 identical over 12 bases. Germline V lookup: CDR1 LGHNA, CDR2 YNFKEQ. This CDR3 comprises 16 residues. The V segment lost 1 base and the J segment 6 bases; nucleotides outside the gene matches: 5.